Below, 13 T cell receptor beta chains from the same sample are listed, as sequenced in a study of blood T cells in healthy people across ages. Then a second PCR, running roughly 7 to 11 cycles, was carried out with a sample-barcoded 5' primer and a J-beta primer mix. Using its own MiXCR run on the 5' RACE reads, TCRdb lists one record per CDR3 protein. This table has 700,000 or so distinct CDR3 sequences, around 38% appearing once. Sequencing used blood. The receptor set was obtained from a man at least 80 years old in good health.

V is TRBV11-2 and J is TRBJ2-6; 8 bases match TRBD2. V trimming: 5 bases; J trimming: 3 bases; junction bases outside the gene matches: 3. The V gene's germline CDR1 is SGHAT and CDR2 FQNNGV. There are 15 residues in the CDR3. CDR3 loop: CASSRGGFGANVLTF. The CDR3 DNA reads TGTGCCAGCAGCCGGGGGGGCTTTGGGGCCAACGTCCTGACTTTC.

The chain has TRBV9 and TRBJ1-4; D gene unclear. Trimming took 3 bases from V and 0 from J, leaving 18 bases between them. Germline CDR1 SGDLS, CDR2 YYNGEE. CDR3 length: 18 residues. This CDR3 reads CASSAHPTTSSTNEKLFF. In nucleotides, the CDR3 is TGTGCCAGCAGCGCCCACCCTACAACCTCATCAACTAATGAAAAACTGTTTTTT.

The chain recombines TRBV5-1 with TRBJ2-3; the D gene is possibly TRBD1 (6 bases). This CDR3 region has 14 residues. Germline CDR1 reads SGHRS; CDR2 reads YFSETQ. V shed 4 bases and J shed 4 bases, with 13 bases lying between them. CDR3 sequence: CASSTSQGSDTQYF. CDR3 DNA sequence: TGCGCCAGCAGCACAAGCCAGGGGTCAGATACGCAGTATTTT.

This clonotype was seen many times. The J gene is TRBJ2-7, the V gene TRBV7-2; 10 positions match TRBD2. The CDR3 length is 15 residues. CDR1 and CDR2 (germline): SGHTA, FQGNSA. Trimming cost V 1 base and J 5 bases; bases outside gene matches: 5. The CDR3 DNA follows: TGTGCCAGCAGCTTAGGGGCTAGCGGGAGAAACGAGCAGTACTTC. Translating it yields CASSLGASGRNEQYF. The full variable domain, rest sourced from reference TRBV7-2 and TRBJ2-7, is GAGVSQSPSNKVTEKGKDVELRCDPISGHTALYWYRQSLGQGLEFLIYFQGNSAPDKSGLPSDRFSAERTGGSVSTLTIQRTQQEDSAVYLCASSLGASGRNEQYFGPGTRLTVT.

The gene calls are TRBV15 and TRBJ2-1, with D possibly TRBD1 on 6 matching bases. This CDR3 is built from 11 residues. The V and J ends lost 3 bases and 10 bases respectively, with 7 bases between them. Germline CDR1 LNHNV, CDR2 YYDKDF (reference sequence). CDR3: CATSRGTEQFF. The CDR3 bases are TGTGCCACCAGCAGGGGGACAGAGCAGTTCTTC.

This clonotype was found once. This rearrangement joins TRBV5-1 to TRBJ2-2; 13 nucleotides match TRBD2. CDR1 and CDR2 from the germline V gene are SGHRS and YFSETQ. The J segment lost 6 bases and the V segment lost 3 bases, leaving 2 bases of the junction unmatched. This CDR3 has 15 residues. CDR3 sequence (DNA): TGCGCCAGCAGCTGGGGGACTAGCGGGGCCGGGGAGCTGTTTTTT. Translated: CASSWGTSGAGELFF.

Note on this clonotype: Compared with germline, one end of the junction differs, possibly owing to a read error. The V gene is TRBV7-2, the J gene TRBJ2-7, with D perhaps given as TRBD1 or TRBD2 (6 bases each). There are 17 residues in the CDR3. The germline V gene has CDR1 SGHTA and CDR2 FQGNSA. The CDR3 sequence is CASSLGLLGGFSYEQYF. The DNA for the CDR3 is TGTGCCAGTAGCTTAGGTCTTCTGGGGGGCTTTTCCTACGAGCAGTACTTC. Based on the CDR3 plus reference TRBV7-2 and TRBJ2-7, the full variable domain is GAGVSQSPSNKVTEKGKDVELRCDPISGHTALYWYRQSLGQGLEFLIYFQGNSAPDKSGLPSDRFSAERTGGSVSTLTIQRTQQEDSAVYLCASSLGLLGGFSYEQYFGPGTRLTVT.

The V call is TRBV29-1, the J call TRBJ1-1; D ambiguous. The CDR3 extends over 12 amino acids. V lost 7 bases and J 4 bases, leaving 13 bases between the germline ends. CDR1 SQVTM and CDR2 ANQGSEA come from the germline V gene. The CDR3, as DNA: TGCAGCGGGGCCGGCCTGGGCACTGAAGCTTTCTTT. This codes for CSGAGLGTEAFF.

A few counts support this clonotype. The chain employs TRBV6-6 and TRBJ1-2; TRBD1 is a possible D gene (5 bases). From germline, CDR1 is MNHNY and CDR2 SVGAGI (reference sequence). The CDR3 has 15 residues. V lost 5 bases and J 1 base, leaving 14 bases between the germline ends. In nucleotides, the CDR3 is TGTGCCAGCAGTCCCACGGGGGGACTTAACTATGGCTACACCTTC. It yields the protein CASSPTGGLNYGYTF.

This clonotype was counted only a few times. The chain joins TRBV7-2 to TRBJ2-3; 10 nucleotides line up with TRBD2. CDR1 is SGHTA, CDR2 FQGNSA, per germline. The CDR3 runs 17 residues. V was clipped by 4 bases and J by 6 bases; unmatched bases: 13. CDR3 DNA sequence: TGTGCCAGCAGCTCTCCAAGCGGGGGGGGGCAAACGGATACGCAGTATTTT. Translated, it gives CASSSPSGGGQTDTQYF.

This clonotype was found many times. The genes are TRBV29-1 and TRBJ2-2, with 9 positions matching TRBD1. The junction had 9 bases not matched to a gene; V was cut back by 7 bases and J by 6 bases. This CDR3 has 14 amino acids. Germline lookup yields CDR1 SQVTM and CDR2 ANQGSEA. The CDR3 region is CSASGTGYSGELFF. CDR3 nucleotide sequence: TGCAGCGCGTCTGGGACAGGGTACTCCGGGGAGCTGTTTTTT.

V gene TRBV5-1 combines with J gene TRBJ2-7, with 10 bases matching TRBD2. The CDR3 is 15 residues long. CDR1 SGHRS and CDR2 YFSETQ come from the germline V gene. Trimming at V came to 0 bases and at J to 2 bases, leaving 2 bases not matched to a gene. The CDR3 loop reads CASSLGLAGAYEQYF. The DNA of the CDR3 is TGCGCCAGCAGCTTGGGTCTAGCGGGGGCCTACGAGCAGTACTTC. Using reference TRBV5-1 and TRBJ2-7 for the parts outside the CDR3, the full variable domain is KAGVTQTPRYLIKTRGQQVTLSCSPISGHRSVSWYQQTPGQGLQFLFEYFSETQRNKGNFPGRFSGRQFSNSRSEMNVSTLELGDSALYLCASSLGLAGAYEQYFGPGTRLTVT.

The chain joins TRBV10-3 to TRBJ1-1; tentatively, D is TRBD1 (5 bases). Trimming cost V 7 bases and J 1 base, with 13 bases left between them. The V gene's germline CDR1 is ENHRY and CDR2 SYGVKD. The CDR3 loop spans 14 amino acids. The CDR3 region has the DNA TGTGCCATCAAAGAGGGGAGACAGAACACTGAAGCTTTCTTT. It translates to CAIKEGRQNTEAFF.